The T cell receptor beta chain described here comes from a study of T cell responses to AZD1222 COVID-19 vaccine. Study-level results: Recipients of AZD1222 seropositive at baseline numbered only 5 to 7.

For this clone: Its antigen remains unidentified.

CDR1 is SGHRS and CDR2 is YFSETQ in the germline V gene. Deletions cut 2 bases from V and 1 base from J, with 9 bases between. CDR3 length equals 14 residues. Profiled with immunoSEQ multiplex PCR; TCRdb holds only in-frame clones, not every one. Of tens of thousands of clones in the sample, around 80% were seen once. The gene calls are TRBV5-1 and TRBJ2-5; possibly TRBD1 or TRBD2 for D (5 bases each). The sequencing used peripheral blood, collected on day 0 of AZD1222 vaccination. This receptor was taken from an adult in good health. CDR3 DNA sequence: TGCGCCAGCAGCTTTGAGGGGACCCAAGAGACCCAGTACTTC. It encodes CASSFEGTQETQYF.